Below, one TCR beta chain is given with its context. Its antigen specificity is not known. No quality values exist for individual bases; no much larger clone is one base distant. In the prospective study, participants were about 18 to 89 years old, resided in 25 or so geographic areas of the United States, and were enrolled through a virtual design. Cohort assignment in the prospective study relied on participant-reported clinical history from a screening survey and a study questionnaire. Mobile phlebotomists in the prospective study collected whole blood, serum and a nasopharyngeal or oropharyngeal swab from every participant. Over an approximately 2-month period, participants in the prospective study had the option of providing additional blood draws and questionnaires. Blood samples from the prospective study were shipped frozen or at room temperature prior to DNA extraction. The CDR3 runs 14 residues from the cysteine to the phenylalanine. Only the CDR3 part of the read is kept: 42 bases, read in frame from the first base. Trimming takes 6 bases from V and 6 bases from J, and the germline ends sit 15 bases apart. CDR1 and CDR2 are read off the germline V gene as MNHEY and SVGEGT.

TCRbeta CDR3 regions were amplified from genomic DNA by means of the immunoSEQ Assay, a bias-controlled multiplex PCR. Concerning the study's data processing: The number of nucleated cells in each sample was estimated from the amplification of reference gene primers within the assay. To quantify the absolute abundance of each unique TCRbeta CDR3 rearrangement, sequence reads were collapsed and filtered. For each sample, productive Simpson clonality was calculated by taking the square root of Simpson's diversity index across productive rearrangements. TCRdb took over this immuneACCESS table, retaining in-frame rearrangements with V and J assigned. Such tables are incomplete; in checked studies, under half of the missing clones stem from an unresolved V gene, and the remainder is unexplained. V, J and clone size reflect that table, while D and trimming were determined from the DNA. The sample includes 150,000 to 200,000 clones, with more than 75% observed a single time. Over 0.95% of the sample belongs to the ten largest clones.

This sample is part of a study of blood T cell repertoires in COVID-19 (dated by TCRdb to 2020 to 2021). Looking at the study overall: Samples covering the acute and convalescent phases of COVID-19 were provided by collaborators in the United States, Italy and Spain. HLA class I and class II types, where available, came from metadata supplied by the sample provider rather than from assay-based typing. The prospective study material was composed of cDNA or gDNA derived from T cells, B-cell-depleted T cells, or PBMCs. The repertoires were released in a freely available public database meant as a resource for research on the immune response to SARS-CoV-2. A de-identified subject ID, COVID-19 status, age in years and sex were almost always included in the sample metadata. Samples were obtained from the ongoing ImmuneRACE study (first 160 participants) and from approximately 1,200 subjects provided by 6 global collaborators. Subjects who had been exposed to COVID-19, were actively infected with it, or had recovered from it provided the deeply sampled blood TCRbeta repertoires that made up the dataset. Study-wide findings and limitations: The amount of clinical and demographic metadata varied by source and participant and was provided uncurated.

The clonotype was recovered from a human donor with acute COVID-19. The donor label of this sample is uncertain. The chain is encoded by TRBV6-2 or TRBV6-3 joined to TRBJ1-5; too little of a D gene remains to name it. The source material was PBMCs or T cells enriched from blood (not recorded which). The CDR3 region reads CASSGAAVGQPQHF. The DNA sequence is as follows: TGTGCCAGCAGCGGAGCGGCGGTGGGTCAGCCCCAGCATTTT.